Below, 16 T cell receptor beta chains from the same sample are listed, as sequenced in a study of blood T cell repertoires in COVID-19. Produced via immunoSEQ multiplex PCR; TCRdb's table is partial and in-frame only. This sample yields about 280,000 clones, of which around 84% are seen a single time; 5% belongs to the top ten. Sequenced sample: PBMCs or T cells enriched from blood (not recorded which). These receptor sequences come from a man in his forties who had been exposed to COVID-19.

This clone was seen more than once but under ten times. The rearrangement joins TRBV9 to TRBJ2-7, with D maybe TRBD1 (5 bases). The V gene's germline CDR1 is SGDLS and CDR2 YYNGEE. The V end lost 2 bases, the J end lost 6 bases, and 15 bases lay between the germline ends. The CDR3 is 14 amino acids. This CDR3 reads CASSVTRTSFEQYF. The CDR3 DNA reads as TGTGCCAGCAGCGTCACCAGGACATCTTTCGAGCAGTACTTC.

In DNA form, the CDR3 reads TGTGCCAGCAGTACCCCAGGGGGCCCCTCAAACATTCAGTACTTC. This sequence encodes CASSTPGGPSNIQYF. J is TRBJ2-4 and V is TRBV6-5; 8 bases line up with TRBD1. V shed 5 bases and J 6 bases; nucleotides not matched to a gene: 9. Germline assignment: CDR1 MNHEY and CDR2 SVGAGI. CDR3 length: 15 residues.

The chain uses TRBV5-4 and TRBJ1-3; 9 nucleotides line up with TRBD1. Germline CDR1 is SGHNT and CDR2 is YYREEE (reference sequence). This CDR3 comprises 17 residues. V trimming: 0 bases; J trimming: 2 bases; junction bases outside the gene matches: 6. CDR3 amino acids: CASSLGQGENPGNTIYF. The CDR3 nucleotides read TGTGCCAGCAGCTTGGGACAGGGGGAAAATCCTGGAAACACCATATATTTT.

The genes are TRBV3-1 (or the pseudogene TRBV3-2) and TRBJ2-7, with 9 bases fitting TRBD2. The V gene's germline CDR1 is LGHDT and CDR2 YNNKEL (reference sequence). This CDR3 comprises 15 residues. Trimming took 4 bases from V and 2 from J; bases not matched to a gene: 6. In DNA, the CDR3 is TGTGCCAGCAGCCTTGGACTAGCGAGGACCTACGAGCAGTACTTC. Translation gives CASSLGLARTYEQYF.

This clone was seen once. J is TRBJ1-1 and V is TRBV10-3; D is unresolved. The V gene's germline CDR1 is ENHRY and CDR2 SYGVKD. Trimming left V 11 bases short and J 6 bases short, with 22 bases between. This CDR3 has 14 residues. CDR3 sequence (DNA): TGTGCCGTTGGAGGTGGCCACTCCAGCCCTGAAGCTTTCTTT. Its protein is CAVGGGHSSPEAFF.

The chain employs TRBV6-5 and TRBJ2-2; no clear D gene. With 0 bases removed from V and 6 bases from J, the gap between germline ends came to 14 bases. CDR3 length equals 16 residues. In germline, CDR1 is MNHEY, CDR2 SVGAGI. CDR3 nucleotide sequence: TGTGCCAGCAGTTACTCTGGGCGTCGTGGTCCCGGGGAGCTGTTTTTT. Translated: CASSYSGRRGPGELFF.

The chain links TRBV7-9 to TRBJ2-5, with TRBD2 matching 12 bases. Per the germline V gene, CDR1 is SEHNR and CDR2 is FQNEAQ (reference sequence). V trimming: 2 bases; J trimming: 4 bases; junction bases outside the gene matches: 8. The CDR3 consists of 17 residues. CDR3 protein: CASSLPSGRAGGETQYF. CDR3 nucleotides: TGTGCCAGCAGCTTACCTAGCGGGAGGGCCGGTGGAGAGACCCAGTACTTC.

With regard to this clone: At one boundary the junction diverges from the germline segment, which might be a read error. J is TRBJ2-1 and V is TRBV24-1, with D possibly matching TRBD2 (5 bases). The germline V gene encodes CDR1 KGHDR and CDR2 SFDVKD. The CDR3 extends over 13 amino acids. For the CDR3, the DNA is TGTGCCACTAGTGGAGGATTACCCAATGAGCAGTTCTTC. Translating it yields CATSGGLPNEQFF.

As concerns this clone: The germline gene is not matched at one end of the junction; a read error may be the cause. The chain has TRBV7-7 and TRBJ2-4; a possible D gene is TRBD2 (5 bases). The CDR3 has 11 residues. Germline lookup yields CDR1 SSHAT and CDR2 FNYEAQ (reference sequence). The CDR3 coding sequence is TGTGCTAGCAGCTTATACAAGGGAGAGTACTTC. It translates to CASSLYKGEYF. Complete variable domain (other parts from reference TRBV7-7 and TRBJ2-4): GAGVSQSPRYKVTKRGQDVTLRCDPISSHATLYWYQQALGQGPEFLTYFNYEAQPDKSGLPSDRFSAERPEGSISTLTIQRTEQRDSAMYRCASSLYKGEYFGAGTRLSVL.

J is TRBJ1-5 and V is TRBV7-8; D call uncertain. The V gene lost 1 base and the J gene lost 6 bases, with 10 bases spanning the gap. Germline values: CDR1 SGHVS, CDR2 FQNEAQ. The CDR3 has 14 amino acids. The CDR3, as DNA: TGTGCCAGCAGCTTAGGTGGAGACCGTCAGCCCCAGCATTTT. Its translation: CASSLGGDRQPQHF.

V usage is TRBV27 and J usage is TRBJ1-5; 9 bases agree with TRBD1. V trimming: 1 base; J trimming: 4 bases; junction bases outside the gene matches: 14. CDR3 length equals 19 residues. From germline, CDR1 is MNHEY and CDR2 SMNVEV (reference sequence). CDR3 bases: TGTGCCAGCAGTTTATGGGGATTATTAGAGGGACAGGGTAATCAGCCCCAGCATTTT. Protein product: CASSLWGLLEGQGNQPQHF.

This clone turned up a few times. The V and J genes are TRBV10-3 and TRBJ2-5; TRBD1 is a possible D gene (5 bases). V lost 8 bases and J 3 bases, leaving 13 bases between the germline ends. From germline, CDR1 is ENHRY and CDR2 SYGVKD. The CDR3 totals 13 residues. The CDR3 bases are TGTGCCATCGGGGTCGCCAGGGAAGAGACCCAGTACTTC. Amino acid sequence: CAIGVAREETQYF.

The chain carries TRBV29-1 and TRBJ2-7, with a weak D call TRBD2 (5 bases). V lost 3 bases, J lost 9 bases, and 15 bases lay in between. The CDR3 sequence is 12 residues long. From germline, CDR1 is SQVTM and CDR2 ANQGSEA. Here the CDR3 reads CSVDRPAGGQYF. CDR3 nucleotide sequence: TGCAGCGTTGATCGGCCAGCAGGAGGGCAGTACTTC.

The chain employs TRBV6-5 and TRBJ2-7; D ambiguous. CDR1 is MNHEY and CDR2 is SVGAGI in the germline V gene. This CDR3 contains 11 residues. V dropped 8 bases and J dropped 1 base, with 6 bases sitting between them. This CDR3 reads CASLLSYEQYF. As DNA, the CDR3 is TGTGCCAGCCTCTTATCCTACGAGCAGTACTTC.

V and J are TRBV10-3 and TRBJ2-5; D unresolved. Germline assignment: CDR1 ENHRY and CDR2 SYGVKD. V shed 3 bases and J shed 3 bases, with 8 bases lying between them. CDR3 length equals 13 residues. In nucleotides, the CDR3 is TGTGCCATCAGTGATAACAGAGAAGAGACCCAGTACTTC. Translated: CAISDNREETQYF.

V gene TRBV5-6 combines with J gene TRBJ1-2; 11 bases fit TRBD1. The CDR3 covers 14 residues. The germline gives CDR1 SGHDT, CDR2 YYEEEE. V trimming: 0 bases; J trimming: 7 bases; junction bases outside the gene matches: 2. This CDR3 is CASSLAGTGGGYTF. Here the CDR3 DNA reads TGTGCCAGCAGCTTGGCAGGGACAGGGGGTGGCTACACCTTC. The variable domain in full, with the rest retrieved from reference TRBV5-6 and TRBJ1-2, is DAGVTQSPTHLIKTRGQQVTLRCSPKSGHDTVSWYQQALGQGPQFIFQYYEEEERQRGNFPDRFSGHQFPNYSSELNVNALLLGDSALYLCASSLAGTGGGYTFGSGTRLTVV.